This T cell receptor (beta chain) was identified in a study of blood T cell repertoires in COVID-19. Turning to the study itself: T cells, B-cell-depleted T cells, or PBMCs provided the cDNA or gDNA that served as material.

As originally analysed: How many nucleated cells were present was estimated from reference gene primer amplification. This table comes from immunoSEQ multiplex PCR, and its TCRdb copy is limited to in-frame clones, with some not included. V and J calls and clone size are those listed in that table; D and trimming were worked out from the DNA. The sample lists 200,000 to 250,000 clones; about 81% were seen once. Recovered status applied to Cohort 3 donors who had two consecutive negative PCRs. It also applied to those with clearance or with symptom resolution. The sample holds a few counts of this clone. From germline, CDR1 is KGHSH and CDR2 LQKENI. The CDR3 runs 14 residues. Trimming took 3 bases from V and 3 from J, leaving 9 bases between them.

Specimen: PBMCs or T cells enriched from blood (not recorded which). This chain uses TRBV18 with TRBJ1-5; D might be TRBD1 (5 bases). The receptor was isolated from a middle-aged man who had recovered from COVID-19. In nucleotides, the CDR3 is TGTGCCAGCTCACCGGGGCGGAACAATCAGCCCCAGCATTTT. Translating gives CASSPGRNNQPQHF.